Presented here are 4 T cell receptor beta chains from one specimen sequenced in a study of identical twins. From the 5' RACE reads, TCRdb called clonotypes with MiXCR, one entry per CDR3 protein. The data show more than 350,000 distinct CDR3 sequences, with around 9% seen just once and roughly 8.7% held by the top ten. Sequencing used naive T cells sorted from blood. The receptors come from a woman in her 50s in good health.

The chain is built from TRBV7-9 and TRBJ2-5; TRBD1 agrees at 7 bases. The germline gives CDR1 SEHNR, CDR2 FQNEAQ (reference sequence). This CDR3 is 17 amino acids long. Unmatched junction bases numbered 15, after V lost 4 bases and J lost 4 bases. The CDR3 sequence is CASSSPFTGVWGETQYF. For the CDR3, the DNA is TGTGCCAGCAGCTCACCTTTTACAGGGGTCTGGGGAGAGACCCAGTACTTC.

There are a few counts of this clonotype. V gene TRBV5-1 combines with J gene TRBJ2-7; 11 bases are shared with TRBD2. J was trimmed by 1 base and V by 2 bases; bases with no gene match: 2. Germline V lookup: CDR1 SGHRS, CDR2 YFSETQ. The CDR3 is 15 residues long. DNA for the CDR3: TGCGCCAGCAGCTTAGTAGCGGGAGGGTCCTACGAGCAGTACTTC. This codes for CASSLVAGGSYEQYF. Full variable domain (remainder filled in from reference TRBV5-1 and TRBJ2-7): KAGVTQTPRYLIKTRGQQVTLSCSPISGHRSVSWYQQTPGQGLQFLFEYFSETQRNKGNFPGRFSGRQFSNSRSEMNVSTLELGDSALYLCASSLVAGGSYEQYFGPGTRLTVT.

Note on this clonotype: Just one base apart from a much larger clone, this may be a read error. The chain has TRBV6-6 and TRBJ1-1; TRBD1 is a possible D gene (5 bases). Germline CDR1 and CDR2: MNHNY and SVGAGI (reference sequence). The CDR3 has 11 amino acids. Trimming stripped 7 bases from V and 11 bases from J, with 14 bases between. In nucleotides, the CDR3 is TGTGCCAGCATCAAGACAGCCGACGCTTTCTTT. Translating gives CASIKTADAFF.

This clonotype occurred a few times. CDR3 residues: CASSYSAGTSAVNEQFF. The CDR3 bases are TGTGCCAGCAGTTACTCGGCCGGGACTAGCGCTGTCAATGAGCAGTTCTTC. The J gene is TRBJ2-1, the V gene TRBV6-5; 10 nucleotides align to TRBD2. The CDR3 sequence is 17 residues long. From germline, CDR1 is MNHEY and CDR2 SVGAGI. Trimming cost V 0 bases and J 6 bases; bases outside gene matches: 8.